This T cell receptor beta chain was documented in a study of shared clonotypes between healthy human individuals. Notes on the study in general: Larger estimated richness was generally seen in naive subsets than in memory subsets.

This clone occurred once. The target antigen is unknown. The genomic DNA of each subset was split evenly across several immunoSEQ plates. TCRdb keeps only in-frame clones here, not all; method: immunoSEQ multiplex PCR. The data show over a million clones, approximately 76% seen once. Germline V gene lookup returns CDR1 SGHAT and CDR2 FQNNGV. The V end was cut by 1 base, the J end by 4 bases, with 13 bases between. The CDR3 loop spans 16 amino acids. The origin of this receptor is a man aged 18 to 29 in good health. V and J are TRBV11-2 and TRBJ1-4; D not resolved. Sequenced sample: memory CD4+ T cells sorted from blood. Subset defined: CD45RA-negative fraction. The CDR3 nucleotides are TGTGCCAGCAGCTTAGGGTGGCGGGGAATTAATGAAAAACTGTTTTTT. This codes for CASSLGWRGINEKLFF.